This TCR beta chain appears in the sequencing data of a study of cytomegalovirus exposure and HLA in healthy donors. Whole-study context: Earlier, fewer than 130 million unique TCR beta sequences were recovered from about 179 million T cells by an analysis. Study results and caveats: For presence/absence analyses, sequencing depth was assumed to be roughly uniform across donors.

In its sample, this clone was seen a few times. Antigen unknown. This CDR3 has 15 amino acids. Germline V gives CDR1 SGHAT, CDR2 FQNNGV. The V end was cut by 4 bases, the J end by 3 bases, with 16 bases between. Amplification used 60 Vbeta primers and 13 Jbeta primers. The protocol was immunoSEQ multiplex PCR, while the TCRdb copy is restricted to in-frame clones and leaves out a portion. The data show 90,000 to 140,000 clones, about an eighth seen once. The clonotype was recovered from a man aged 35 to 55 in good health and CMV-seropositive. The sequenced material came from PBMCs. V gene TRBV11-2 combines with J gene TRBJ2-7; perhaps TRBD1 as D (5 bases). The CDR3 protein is CASSSSAGPLYEQYF. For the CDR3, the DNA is TGTGCCAGCAGCTCATCGGCAGGGCCCCTCTACGAGCAGTACTTC.